This entry lists 5 T cell receptor beta chains sequenced from one sample in a study of T cell changes during pregnancy in multiple sclerosis. TCRdb keeps only in-frame clones here, not all; method: immunoSEQ multiplex PCR. The table includes approximately 130,000 clones, roughly 95% detected once. Here the sequenced sample was peripheral blood, taken after pregnancy. The receptors were gathered from a female donor with multiple sclerosis, enrolled in a pregnancy study.

The rearrangement links TRBV6-1 to TRBJ2-7; D gene unclear. The CDR3 is made up of 12 amino acids. Trimming removed 8 bases from V and 0 bases from J, with 8 bases in between. The germline CDR1 and CDR2 sequences are MNHNS and SASEGT. The CDR3 loop reads CASYGYSYEQYF. In DNA form, the CDR3 reads TGTGCCAGCTACGGTTACTCCTACGAGCAGTACTTC.

The J gene is TRBJ2-7, the V gene TRBV9; TRBD1 agrees at 8 bases. V was clipped by 4 bases and J by 3 bases; unmatched bases: 9. CDR3 size: 15 residues. Germline V CDR1 and CDR2: SGDLS, YYNGEE. The CDR3 DNA is TGTGCCAGCAGCCTTCGGACAGGGACATACTACGAGCAGTACTTC. Its protein product is CASSLRTGTYYEQYF.

The V and J genes are TRBV29-1 and TRBJ2-3; the match to TRBD2 covers 12 bases. J gave up 2 bases and V 4 bases, and 13 bases lay outside the gene matches. The CDR3 totals 18 residues. The germline CDR1 and CDR2 sequences are SQVTM and ANQGSEA. The CDR3 DNA reads TGCAGCGTTGGAGGGCTAGCGGGAGGGCGAAAGTCCACAGATACGCAGTATTTT. Amino acid sequence: CSVGGLAGGRKSTDTQYF.

The rearrangement joins TRBV5-1 to TRBJ1-1, with D maybe TRBD1 (6 bases). The CDR3 loop spans 16 amino acids. Germline assignment: CDR1 SGHRS and CDR2 YFSETQ. The V and J ends lost 2 bases and 4 bases respectively, with 18 bases between them. This CDR3 reads CASSFTYREISTEAFF. The CDR3 DNA reads TGCGCCAGCAGCTTTACGTACAGGGAGATCAGCACTGAAGCTTTCTTT.

This chain joins TRBV30 and TRBJ2-1; 10 nucleotides agree with TRBD2. Germline CDR1 GTSNPN, CDR2 SVGIG (reference sequence). The CDR3 extends over 15 amino acids. With 1 base clipped from V and 2 bases from J, the junction kept 2 bases outside the gene matches. CDR3 sequence (DNA): TGTGCCTGGAGTGCTGGACTAGCGGCCTACAATGAGCAGTTCTTC. Translation gives CAWSAGLAAYNEQFF.